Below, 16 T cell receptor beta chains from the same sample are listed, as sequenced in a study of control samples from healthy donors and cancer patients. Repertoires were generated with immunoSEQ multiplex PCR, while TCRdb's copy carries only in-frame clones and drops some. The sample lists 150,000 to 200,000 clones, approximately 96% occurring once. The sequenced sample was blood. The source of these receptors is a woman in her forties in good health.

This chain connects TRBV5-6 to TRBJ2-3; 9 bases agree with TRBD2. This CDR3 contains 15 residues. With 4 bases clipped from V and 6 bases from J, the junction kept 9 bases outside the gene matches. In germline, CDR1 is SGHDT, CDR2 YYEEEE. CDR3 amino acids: CASSQFSGRWDTQYF. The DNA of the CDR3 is TGTGCCAGCAGCCAATTTAGCGGGAGATGGGATACGCAGTATTTT.

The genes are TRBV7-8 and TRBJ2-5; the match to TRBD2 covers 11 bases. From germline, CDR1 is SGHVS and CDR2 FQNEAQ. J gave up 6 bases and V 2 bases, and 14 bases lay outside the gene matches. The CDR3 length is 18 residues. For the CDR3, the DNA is TGTGCCAGCAGCTTATTGTCTAGCGGGGGGCCGCTGCGAAAGACCCAGTACTTC. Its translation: CASSLLSSGGPLRKTQYF.

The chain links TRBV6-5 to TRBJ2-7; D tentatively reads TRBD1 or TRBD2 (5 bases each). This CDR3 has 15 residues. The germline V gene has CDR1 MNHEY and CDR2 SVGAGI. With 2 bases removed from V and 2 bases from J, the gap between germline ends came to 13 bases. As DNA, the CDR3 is TGTGCCAGCAGTTACGACCCGGGGCACACCTACGAGCAGTACTTC. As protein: CASSYDPGHTYEQYF.

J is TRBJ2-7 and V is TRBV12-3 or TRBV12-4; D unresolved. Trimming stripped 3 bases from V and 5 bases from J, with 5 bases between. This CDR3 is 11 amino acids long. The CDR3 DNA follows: TGTGCCAGCAGTTTGCGGAACGAGCAGTACTTC. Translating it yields CASSLRNEQYF.

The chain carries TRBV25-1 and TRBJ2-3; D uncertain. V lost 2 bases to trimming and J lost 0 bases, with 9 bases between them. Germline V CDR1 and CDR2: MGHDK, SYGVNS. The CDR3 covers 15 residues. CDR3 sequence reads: CASSELGSSTDTQYF. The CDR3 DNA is TGTGCCAGCAGTGAACTCGGCAGTAGCACAGATACGCAGTATTTT.

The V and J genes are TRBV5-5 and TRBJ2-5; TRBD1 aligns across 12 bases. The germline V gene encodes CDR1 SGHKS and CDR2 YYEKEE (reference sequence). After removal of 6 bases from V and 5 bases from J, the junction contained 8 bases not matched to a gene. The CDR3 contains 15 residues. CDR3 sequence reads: CASTAGTGGRETQYF. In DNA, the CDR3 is TGTGCCAGCACGGCCGGGACAGGGGGCAGGGAGACCCAGTACTTC.

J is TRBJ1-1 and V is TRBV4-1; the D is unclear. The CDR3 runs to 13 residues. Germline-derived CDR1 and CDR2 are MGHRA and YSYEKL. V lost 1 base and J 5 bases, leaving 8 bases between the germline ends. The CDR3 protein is CASSQGGRTEAFF. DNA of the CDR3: TGCGCCAGCAGCCAAGGAGGGAGGACTGAAGCTTTCTTT.

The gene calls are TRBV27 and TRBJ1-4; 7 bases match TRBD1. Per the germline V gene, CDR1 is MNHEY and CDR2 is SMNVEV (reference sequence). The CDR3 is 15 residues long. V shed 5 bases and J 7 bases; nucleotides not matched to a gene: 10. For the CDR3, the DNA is TGTGCCAGCAGTCCCTCACAGGGGAGGGTTGAAAAACTGTTTTTT. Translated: CASSPSQGRVEKLFF.

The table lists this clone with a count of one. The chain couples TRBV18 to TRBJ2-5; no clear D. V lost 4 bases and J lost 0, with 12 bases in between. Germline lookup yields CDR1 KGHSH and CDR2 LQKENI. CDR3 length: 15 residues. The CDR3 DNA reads TGTGCCAGCTCACATTCTTGGCGGAACCAAGAGACCCAGTACTTC. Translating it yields CASSHSWRNQETQYF.

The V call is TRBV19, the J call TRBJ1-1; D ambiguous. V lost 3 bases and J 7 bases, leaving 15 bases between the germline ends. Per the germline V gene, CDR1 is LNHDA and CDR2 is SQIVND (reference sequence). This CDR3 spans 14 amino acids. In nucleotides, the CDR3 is TGTGCCAGTAGTATCCGCGAGGTTTTGAGTGAAGCTTTCTTT. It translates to CASSIREVLSEAFF.

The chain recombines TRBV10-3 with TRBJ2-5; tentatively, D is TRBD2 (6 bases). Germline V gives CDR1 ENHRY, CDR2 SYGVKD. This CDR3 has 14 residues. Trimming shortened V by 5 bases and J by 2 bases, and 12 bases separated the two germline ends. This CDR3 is CAISKEEGQETQYF. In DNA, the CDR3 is TGTGCCATCAGTAAGGAGGAGGGTCAAGAGACCCAGTACTTC.

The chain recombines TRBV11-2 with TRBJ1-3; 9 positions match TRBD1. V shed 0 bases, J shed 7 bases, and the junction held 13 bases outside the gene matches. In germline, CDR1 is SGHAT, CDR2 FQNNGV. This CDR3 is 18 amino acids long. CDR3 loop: CASSLDPLPQGARNTIYF. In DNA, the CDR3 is TGTGCCAGCAGCTTAGATCCTCTGCCACAGGGGGCGAGGAACACCATATATTTT. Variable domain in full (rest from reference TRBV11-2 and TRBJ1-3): EAGVAQSPRYKIIEKRQSVAFWCNPISGHATLYWYQQILGQGPKLLIQFQNNGVVDDSQLPKDRFSAERLKGVDSTLKIQPAKLEDSAVYLCASSLDPLPQGARNTIYFGEGSWLTVV.

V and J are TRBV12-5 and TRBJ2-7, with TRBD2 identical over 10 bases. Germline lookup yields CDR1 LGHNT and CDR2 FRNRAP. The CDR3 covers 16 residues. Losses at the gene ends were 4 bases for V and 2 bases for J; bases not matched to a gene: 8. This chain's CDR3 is CASGWRTSGRPYEQYF. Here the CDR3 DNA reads TGTGCTAGTGGTTGGAGGACTAGCGGCAGACCCTACGAGCAGTACTTC.

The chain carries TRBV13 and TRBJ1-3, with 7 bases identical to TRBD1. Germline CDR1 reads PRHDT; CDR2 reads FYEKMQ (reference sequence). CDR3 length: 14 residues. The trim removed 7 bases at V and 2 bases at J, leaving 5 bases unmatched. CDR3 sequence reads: CASTTGTTGNTIYF. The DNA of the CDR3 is TGTGCCAGCACGACAGGGACCACTGGAAACACCATATATTTT.

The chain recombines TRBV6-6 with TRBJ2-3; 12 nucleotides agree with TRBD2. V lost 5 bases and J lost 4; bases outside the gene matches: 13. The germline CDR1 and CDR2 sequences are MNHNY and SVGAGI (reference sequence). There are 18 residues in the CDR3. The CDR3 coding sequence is TGTGCCAGCAGTCATCCGACTAGCGGGAGTATTAGGGCAGATACGCAGTATTTT. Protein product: CASSHPTSGSIRADTQYF.

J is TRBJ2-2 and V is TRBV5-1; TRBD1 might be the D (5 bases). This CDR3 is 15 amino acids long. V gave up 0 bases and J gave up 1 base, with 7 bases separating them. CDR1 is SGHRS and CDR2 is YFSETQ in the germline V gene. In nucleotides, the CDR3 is TGCGCCAGCAGCTTGGCAGGGCAGAACACCGGGGAGCTGTTTTTT. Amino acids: CASSLAGQNTGELFF.